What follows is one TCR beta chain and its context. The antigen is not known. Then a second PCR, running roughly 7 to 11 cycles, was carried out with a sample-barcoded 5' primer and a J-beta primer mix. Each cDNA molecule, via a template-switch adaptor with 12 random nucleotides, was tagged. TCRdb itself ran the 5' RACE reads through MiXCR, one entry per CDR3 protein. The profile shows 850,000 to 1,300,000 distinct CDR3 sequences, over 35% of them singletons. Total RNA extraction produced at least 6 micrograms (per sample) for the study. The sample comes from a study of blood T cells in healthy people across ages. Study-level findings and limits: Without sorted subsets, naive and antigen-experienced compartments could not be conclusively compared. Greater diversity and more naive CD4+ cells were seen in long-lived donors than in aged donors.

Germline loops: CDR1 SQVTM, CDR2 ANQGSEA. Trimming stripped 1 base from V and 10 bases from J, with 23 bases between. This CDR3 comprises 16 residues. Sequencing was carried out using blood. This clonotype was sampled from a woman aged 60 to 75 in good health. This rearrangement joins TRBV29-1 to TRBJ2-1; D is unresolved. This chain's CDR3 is CSVEARSVGQTYEQFF. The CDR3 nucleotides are TGCAGCGTTGAAGCGCGCTCGGTTGGGCAGACCTACGAGCAGTTCTTC.